Described below is a single T cell receptor (beta chain) sequence and its context. Antigen specificity is unknown. The germline gives CDR1 LNHDA, CDR2 SQIVND (reference sequence). The CDR3 totals 15 residues. With 5 bases clipped from V and 10 bases from J, the junction kept 10 bases outside the gene matches. The data were obtained in a study of siplizumab effects on memory and regulatory T cells. General study results and limits: Researchers could not give a naive or memory phenotype to roughly 75-95% of proliferating CD4+ or CD8+ clones. The suppressive capacity of proliferating Tregs from siplizumab cultures remained unconfirmed. Naive T cells looked more diverse than memory cells and looked like major alloresponse contributors.

TCR templates numbering some 100,000 were assayed per sample. Only in-frame clones appear in the TCRdb table, and some are missing; sequencing was by immunoSEQ multiplex PCR. In the table there are roughly 100,000 clones, roughly 92% of which are singletons. The sample comprised CD4+ T cells sorted from blood. This receptor was identified in a human donor in good health. The V and J genes are TRBV19 and TRBJ1-6, with 8 bases matching TRBD1. The CDR3 loop is CASSPARTGQSPLHF. The DNA of the CDR3 is TGTGCCAGTAGTCCTGCTAGGACAGGGCAATCACCCCTCCACTTT. Variable domain in full (rest from reference TRBV19 and TRBJ1-6): DGGITQSPKYLFRKEGQNVTLSCEQNLNHDAMYWYRQDPGQGLRLIYYSQIVNDFQKGDIAEGYSVSREKKESFPLTVTSAQKNPTAFYLCASSPARTGQSPLHFGNGTRLTVT.